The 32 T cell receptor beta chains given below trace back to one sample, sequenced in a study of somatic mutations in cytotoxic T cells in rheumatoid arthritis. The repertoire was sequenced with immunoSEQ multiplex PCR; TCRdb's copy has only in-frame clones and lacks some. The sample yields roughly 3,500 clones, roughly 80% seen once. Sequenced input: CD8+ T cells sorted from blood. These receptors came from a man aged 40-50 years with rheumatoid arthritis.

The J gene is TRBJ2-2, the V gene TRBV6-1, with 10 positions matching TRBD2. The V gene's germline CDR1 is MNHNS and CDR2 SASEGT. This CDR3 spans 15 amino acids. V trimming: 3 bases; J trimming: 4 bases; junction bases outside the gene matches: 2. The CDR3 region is CASSDSSGSTGELFF. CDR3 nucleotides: TGTGCCAGCAGTGATTCTAGCGGGAGCACCGGGGAGCTGTTTTTT.

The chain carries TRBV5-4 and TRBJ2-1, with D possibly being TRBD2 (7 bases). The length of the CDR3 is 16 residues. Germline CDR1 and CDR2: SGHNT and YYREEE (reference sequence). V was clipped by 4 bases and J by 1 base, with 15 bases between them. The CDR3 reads CASSDKGGGSYNEQFF. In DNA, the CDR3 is TGTGCCAGCAGCGATAAGGGGGGAGGGTCCTACAATGAGCAGTTCTTC.

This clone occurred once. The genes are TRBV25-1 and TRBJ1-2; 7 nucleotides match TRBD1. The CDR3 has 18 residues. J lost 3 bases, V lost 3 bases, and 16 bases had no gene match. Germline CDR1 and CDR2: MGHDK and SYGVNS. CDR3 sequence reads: CASSERRLGAGGYYGYTF. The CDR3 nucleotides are TGTGCCAGCAGTGAGCGGCGCCTAGGGGCAGGGGGGTACTATGGCTACACCTTC.

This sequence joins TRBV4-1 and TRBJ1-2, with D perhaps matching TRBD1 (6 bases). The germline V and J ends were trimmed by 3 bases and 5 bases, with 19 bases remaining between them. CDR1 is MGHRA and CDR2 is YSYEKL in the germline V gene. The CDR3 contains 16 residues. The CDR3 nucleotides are TGCGCCAGCAGCCAGATACAGGGAGTGCTGAAATATGGCTACACCTTC. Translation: CASSQIQGVLKYGYTF.

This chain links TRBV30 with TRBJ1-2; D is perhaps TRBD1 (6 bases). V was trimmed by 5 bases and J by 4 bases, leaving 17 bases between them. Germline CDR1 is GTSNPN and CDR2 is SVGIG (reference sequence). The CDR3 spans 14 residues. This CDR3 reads CAWEPVGGAYGYTF. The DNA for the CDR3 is TGTGCCTGGGAGCCCGTGGGGGGGGCCTATGGCTACACCTTC.

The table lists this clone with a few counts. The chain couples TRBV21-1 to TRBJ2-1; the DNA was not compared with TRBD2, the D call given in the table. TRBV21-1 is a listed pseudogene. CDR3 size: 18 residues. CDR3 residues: CASSRRLAGGPVSNEQFF. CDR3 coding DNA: TGTGCCAGCAGCCGCCGGCTAGCGGGAGGGCCGGTTAGCAATGAGCAGTTCTTC.

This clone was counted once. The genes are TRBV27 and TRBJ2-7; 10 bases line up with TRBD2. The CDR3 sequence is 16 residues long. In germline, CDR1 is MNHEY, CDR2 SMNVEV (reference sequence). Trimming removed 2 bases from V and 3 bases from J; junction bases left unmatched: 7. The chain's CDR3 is CASSLATSGMSYEQYF. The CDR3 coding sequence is TGTGCCAGCAGTTTAGCTACTAGCGGGATGAGCTACGAGCAGTACTTC.

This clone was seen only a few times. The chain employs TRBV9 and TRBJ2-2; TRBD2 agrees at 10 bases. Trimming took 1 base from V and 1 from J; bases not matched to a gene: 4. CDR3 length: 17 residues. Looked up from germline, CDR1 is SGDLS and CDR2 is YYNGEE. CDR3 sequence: CASSVRRTSGNTGELFF. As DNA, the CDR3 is TGTGCCAGCAGCGTACGAAGGACTAGCGGGAACACCGGGGAGCTGTTTTTT.

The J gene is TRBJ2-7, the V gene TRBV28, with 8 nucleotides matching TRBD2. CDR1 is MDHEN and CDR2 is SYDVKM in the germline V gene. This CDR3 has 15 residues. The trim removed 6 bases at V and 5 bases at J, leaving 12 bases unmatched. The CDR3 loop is CASSTEAGAADEQYF. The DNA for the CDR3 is TGTGCCAGCAGCACTGAAGCGGGAGCGGCTGACGAGCAGTACTTC.

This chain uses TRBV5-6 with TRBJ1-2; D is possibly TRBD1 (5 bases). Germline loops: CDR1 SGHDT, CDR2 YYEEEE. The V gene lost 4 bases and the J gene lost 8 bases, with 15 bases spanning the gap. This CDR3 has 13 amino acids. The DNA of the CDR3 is TGTGCCAGCAGCCCGGCGGGGGTGCGCGGCTACACCTTC. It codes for CASSPAGVRGYTF. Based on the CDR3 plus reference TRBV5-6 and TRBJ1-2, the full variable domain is DAGVTQSPTHLIKTRGQQVTLRCSPKSGHDTVSWYQQALGQGPQFIFQYYEEEERQRGNFPDRFSGHQFPNYSSELNVNALLLGDSALYLCASSPAGVRGYTFGSGTRLTVV.

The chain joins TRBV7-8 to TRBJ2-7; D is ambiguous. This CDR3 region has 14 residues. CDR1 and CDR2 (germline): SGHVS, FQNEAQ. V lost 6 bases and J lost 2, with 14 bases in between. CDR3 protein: CASRLADAAYEQYF. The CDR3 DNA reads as TGTGCCAGCAGACTCGCCGATGCTGCCTACGAGCAGTACTTC.

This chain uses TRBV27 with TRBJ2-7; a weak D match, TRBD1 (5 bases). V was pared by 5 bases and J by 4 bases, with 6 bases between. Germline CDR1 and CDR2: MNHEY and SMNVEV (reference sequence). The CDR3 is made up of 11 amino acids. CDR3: CASSDRYEQYF. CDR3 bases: TGTGCCAGCAGTGACAGATACGAGCAGTACTTC.

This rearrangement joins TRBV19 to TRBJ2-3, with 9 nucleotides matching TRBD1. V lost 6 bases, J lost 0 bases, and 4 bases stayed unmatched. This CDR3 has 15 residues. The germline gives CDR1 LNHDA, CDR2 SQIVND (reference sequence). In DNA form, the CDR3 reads TGTGCCAGTAGAATACAGGGGGCAAGCACAGATACGCAGTATTTT. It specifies CASRIQGASTDTQYF.

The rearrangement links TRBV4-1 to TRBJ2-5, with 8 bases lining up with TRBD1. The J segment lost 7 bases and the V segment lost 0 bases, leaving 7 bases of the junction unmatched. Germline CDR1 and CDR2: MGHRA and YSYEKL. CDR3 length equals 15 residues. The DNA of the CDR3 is TGCGCCAGCAGCCAAGAGACAGGGGTAGTCGGGACCCAGTACTTC. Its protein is CASSQETGVVGTQYF.

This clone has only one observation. CDR3 protein: CASSEGVTGELFF. In nucleotides, the CDR3 is TGCGCCAGCAGTGAAGGGGTTACCGGGGAGCTGTTTTTT. V is TRBV10-1 and J is TRBJ2-2; possible D gene TRBD1, 5 bases. The CDR3 is made up of 13 amino acids. Germline CDR1 and CDR2: WNHNN and SYGVQD (reference sequence). V was clipped by 3 bases and J by 5 bases, with 7 bases between them.

CDR3 nucleotide sequence: TGTGCCAGCAGTTTGTGGGGGAGGGCCTCAGATACGCAGTATTTT. Protein: CASSLWGRASDTQYF. The chain couples TRBV27 to TRBJ2-3; 7 bases fit TRBD2. This CDR3 has 15 amino acids. Germline loops: CDR1 MNHEY, CDR2 SMNVEV (reference sequence). Trimming took 3 bases from V and 4 from J; bases not matched to a gene: 7.

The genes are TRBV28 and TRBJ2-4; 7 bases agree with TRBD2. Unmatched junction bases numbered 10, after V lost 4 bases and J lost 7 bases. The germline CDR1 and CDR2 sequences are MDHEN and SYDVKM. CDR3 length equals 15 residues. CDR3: CASSWGEGAVNIQYF. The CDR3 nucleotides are TGTGCCAGCAGTTGGGGGGAGGGCGCCGTGAACATTCAGTACTTC.

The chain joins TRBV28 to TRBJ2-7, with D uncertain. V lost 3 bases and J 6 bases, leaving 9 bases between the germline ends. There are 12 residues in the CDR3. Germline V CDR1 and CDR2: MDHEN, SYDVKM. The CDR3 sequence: CASSFSLLEQYF. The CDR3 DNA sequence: TGTGCCAGCAGTTTCTCCCTTCTCGAGCAGTACTTC.

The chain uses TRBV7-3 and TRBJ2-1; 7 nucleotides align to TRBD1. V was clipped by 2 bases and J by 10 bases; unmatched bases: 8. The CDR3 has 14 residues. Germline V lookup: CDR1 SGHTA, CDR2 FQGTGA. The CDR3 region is CASSLGVGGGEQFF. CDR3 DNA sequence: TGTGCCAGCAGCTTAGGGGTAGGGGGCGGGGAGCAGTTCTTC. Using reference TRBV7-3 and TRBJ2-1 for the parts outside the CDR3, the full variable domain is GAGVSQTPSNKVTEKGKYVELRCDPISGHTALYWYRQSLGQGPEFLIYFQGTGAADDSGLPNDRFFAVRPEGSVSTLKIQRTERGDSAVYLCASSLGVGGGEQFFGPGTRLTVL.

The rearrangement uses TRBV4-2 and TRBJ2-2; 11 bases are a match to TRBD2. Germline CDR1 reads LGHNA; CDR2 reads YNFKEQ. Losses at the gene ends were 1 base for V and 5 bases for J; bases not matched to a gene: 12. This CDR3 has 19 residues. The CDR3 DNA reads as TGTGCCAGCAGCCAAGGAGGTAGCGGGAGGGCTTATGTTACCGGGGAGCTGTTTTTT. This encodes CASSQGGSGRAYVTGELFF.

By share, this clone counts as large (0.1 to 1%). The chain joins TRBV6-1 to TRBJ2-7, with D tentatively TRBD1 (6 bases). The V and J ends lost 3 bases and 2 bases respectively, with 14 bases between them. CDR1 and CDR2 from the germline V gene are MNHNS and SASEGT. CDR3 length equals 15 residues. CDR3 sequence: CASSEGENRAYEQYF. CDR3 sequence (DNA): TGTGCCAGCAGTGAGGGGGAAAACAGGGCCTACGAGCAGTACTTC.

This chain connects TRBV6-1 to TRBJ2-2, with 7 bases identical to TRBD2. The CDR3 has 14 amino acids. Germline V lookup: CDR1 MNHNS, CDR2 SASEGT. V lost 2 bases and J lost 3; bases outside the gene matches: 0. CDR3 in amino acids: CASSELADTGELFF. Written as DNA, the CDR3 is TGTGCCAGCAGTGAACTAGCGGACACCGGGGAGCTGTTTTTT.

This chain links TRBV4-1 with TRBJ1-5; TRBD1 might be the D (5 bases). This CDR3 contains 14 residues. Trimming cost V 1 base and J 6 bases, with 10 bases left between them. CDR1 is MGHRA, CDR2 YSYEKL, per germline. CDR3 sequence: CASSQVAGPQPQHF. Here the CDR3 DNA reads TGCGCCAGCAGCCAAGTGGCAGGGCCTCAGCCCCAGCATTTT.

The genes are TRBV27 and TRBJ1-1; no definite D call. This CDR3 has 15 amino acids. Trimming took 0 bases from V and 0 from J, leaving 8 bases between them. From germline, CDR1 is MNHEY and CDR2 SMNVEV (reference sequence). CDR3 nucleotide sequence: TGTGCCAGCAGTTTATCGAGCTTGATGAACACTGAAGCTTTCTTT. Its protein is CASSLSSLMNTEAFF.

CDR3 DNA: TGTGCCAGCAGTTCAAAGACAGGGGGCTACGAGCAGTACTTC. It is translated as CASSSKTGGYEQYF. J is TRBJ2-7 and V is TRBV27, with 9 bases fitting TRBD1. The V and J ends lost 4 bases and 3 bases, in that order; junction bases with no gene match: 4. Germline CDR1 reads MNHEY; CDR2 reads SMNVEV (reference sequence). The CDR3 has 14 residues.

CDR3 sequence: CASSLLPGEDGELFF. The DNA for the CDR3 is TGTGCCAGCAGCTTACTTCCCGGAGAGGACGGGGAGCTGTTTTTT. This sequence joins TRBV7-9 and TRBJ2-2, with D uncertain. The CDR3 covers 15 residues. Deletions cut 2 bases from V and 7 bases from J, with 14 bases between. The germline V gene has CDR1 SEHNR and CDR2 FQNEAQ (reference sequence).

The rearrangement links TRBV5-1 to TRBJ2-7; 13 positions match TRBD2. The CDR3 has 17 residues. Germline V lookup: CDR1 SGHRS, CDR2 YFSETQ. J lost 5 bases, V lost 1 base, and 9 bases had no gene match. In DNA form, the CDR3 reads TGCGCCAGCAGCTTGACAACTAGCGGGAGGGCCGCTGACGAGCAGTACTTC. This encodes CASSLTTSGRAADEQYF.

The CDR3 coding sequence is TGTGCCTGGAGTTGGGAGGGTGAAGCTTTCTTT. Encoded protein: CAWSWEGEAFF. The genes are TRBV30 and TRBJ1-1; D unclear. Per germline, CDR1 GTSNPN and CDR2 SVGIG (reference sequence). Trimming removed 2 bases at V and 7 bases at J, with 8 bases between. This CDR3 contains 11 residues.

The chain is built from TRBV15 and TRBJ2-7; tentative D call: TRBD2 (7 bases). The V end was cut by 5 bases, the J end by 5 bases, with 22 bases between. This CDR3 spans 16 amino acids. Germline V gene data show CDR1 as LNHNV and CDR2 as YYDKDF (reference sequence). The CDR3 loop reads CATSGNRGEGRNEQYF. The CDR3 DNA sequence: TGTGCCACCAGCGGGAATAGGGGGGAGGGCCGCAACGAGCAGTACTTC.

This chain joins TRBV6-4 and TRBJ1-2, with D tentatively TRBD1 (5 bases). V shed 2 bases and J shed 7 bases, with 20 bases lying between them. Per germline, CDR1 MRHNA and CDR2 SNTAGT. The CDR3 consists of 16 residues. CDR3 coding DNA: TGTGCCAGCAGTGACGGGGGGGACGCCTGGGCTGGTGGCTACACCTTC. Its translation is CASSDGGDAWAGGYTF.

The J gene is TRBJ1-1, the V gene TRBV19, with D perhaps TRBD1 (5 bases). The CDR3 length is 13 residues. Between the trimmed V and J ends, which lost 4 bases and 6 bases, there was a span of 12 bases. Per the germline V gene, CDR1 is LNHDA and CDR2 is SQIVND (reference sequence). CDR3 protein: CASSRMGHPEAFF. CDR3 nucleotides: TGTGCCAGTAGTAGAATGGGGCACCCTGAAGCTTTCTTT.

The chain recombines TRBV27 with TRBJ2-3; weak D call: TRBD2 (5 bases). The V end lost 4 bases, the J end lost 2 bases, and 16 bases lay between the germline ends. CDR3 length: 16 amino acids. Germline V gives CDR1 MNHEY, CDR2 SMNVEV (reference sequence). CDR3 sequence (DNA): TGTGCCAGCAGTTCAGGACTGGGGATGATCACAGATACGCAGTATTTT. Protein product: CASSSGLGMITDTQYF.